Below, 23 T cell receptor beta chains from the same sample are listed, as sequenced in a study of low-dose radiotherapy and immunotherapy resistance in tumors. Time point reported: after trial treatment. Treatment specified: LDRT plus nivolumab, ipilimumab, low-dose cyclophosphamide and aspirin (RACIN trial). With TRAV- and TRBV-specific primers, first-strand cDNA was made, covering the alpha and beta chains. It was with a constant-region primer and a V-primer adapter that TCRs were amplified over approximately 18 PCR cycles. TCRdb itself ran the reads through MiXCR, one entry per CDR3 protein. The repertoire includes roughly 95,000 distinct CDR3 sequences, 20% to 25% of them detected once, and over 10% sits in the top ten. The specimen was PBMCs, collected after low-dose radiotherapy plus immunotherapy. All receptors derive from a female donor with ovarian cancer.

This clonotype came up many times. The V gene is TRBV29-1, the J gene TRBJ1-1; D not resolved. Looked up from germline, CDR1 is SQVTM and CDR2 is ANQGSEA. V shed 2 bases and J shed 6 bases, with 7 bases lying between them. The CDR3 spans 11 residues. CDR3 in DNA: TGCAGCGTTGAAAGCGGGGCTGAAGCTTTCTTT. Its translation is CSVESGAEAFF.

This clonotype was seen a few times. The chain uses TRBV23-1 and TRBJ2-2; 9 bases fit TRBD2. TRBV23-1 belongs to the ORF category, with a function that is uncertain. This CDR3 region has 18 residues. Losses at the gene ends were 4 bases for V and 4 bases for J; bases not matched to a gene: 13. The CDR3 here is CASSPKSRRGGVTGELFF. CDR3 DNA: TGCGCCAGCAGTCCAAAGTCCCGGCGGGGGGGCGTCACCGGGGAGCTGTTTTTT.

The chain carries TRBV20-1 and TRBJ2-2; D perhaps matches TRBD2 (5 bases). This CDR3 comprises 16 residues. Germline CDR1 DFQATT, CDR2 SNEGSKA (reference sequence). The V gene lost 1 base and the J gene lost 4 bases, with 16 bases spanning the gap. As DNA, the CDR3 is TGCAGTGCTAGAGCCCGGACTCTTGGCATCACCGGGGAGCTGTTTTTT. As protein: CSARARTLGITGELFF.

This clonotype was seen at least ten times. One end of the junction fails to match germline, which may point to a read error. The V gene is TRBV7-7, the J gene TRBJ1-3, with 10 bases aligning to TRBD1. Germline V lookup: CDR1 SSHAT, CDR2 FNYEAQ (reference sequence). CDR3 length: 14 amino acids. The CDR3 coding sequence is TGTGCTAGCAGCCAGGACAGGGGGATGGGAACCATATATTTT. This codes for CASSQDRGMGTIYF. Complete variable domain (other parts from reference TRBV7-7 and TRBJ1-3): GAGVSQSPRYKVTKRGQDVTLRCDPISSHATLYWYQQALGQGPEFLTYFNYEAQPDKSGLPSDRFSAERPEGSISTLTIQRTEQRDSAMYRCASSQDRGMGTIYFGEGSWLTVV.

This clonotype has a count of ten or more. CDR3: CASSRHTGTYEQYF. CDR3 nucleotides: TGTGCCAGCAGTAGACACACGGGCACCTACGAGCAGTACTTC. This rearrangement joins TRBV6-2 or TRBV6-3 to TRBJ2-7; D is unresolved. CDR3 length: 14 residues. The germline V gene has CDR1 MNHEY and CDR2 SVGEGT. V lost 5 bases and J lost 2, with 13 bases in between.

CDR3 nucleotides: TGCGCCAGCAGCCAAGTTCGCGGCCTCGAGCAGTTCTTC. Its translation is CASSQVRGLEQFF. The chain carries TRBV4-1 and TRBJ2-1, with unresolved D. Trimming took 1 base from V and 10 from J, leaving 11 bases between them. The CDR3 is made up of 13 amino acids. Germline CDR1 MGHRA, CDR2 YSYEKL.

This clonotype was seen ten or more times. CDR3 residues: CATSPASEYTDTQYF. DNA for the CDR3: TGTGCCACCTCCCCGGCTAGCGAGTACACAGATACGCAGTATTTT. The chain has TRBV9 and TRBJ2-3; TRBD2 is a possible D gene (6 bases). V gave up 9 bases and J gave up 2 bases, with 19 bases separating them. Germline CDR1 and CDR2: SGDLS and YYNGEE. The CDR3 spans 15 residues.

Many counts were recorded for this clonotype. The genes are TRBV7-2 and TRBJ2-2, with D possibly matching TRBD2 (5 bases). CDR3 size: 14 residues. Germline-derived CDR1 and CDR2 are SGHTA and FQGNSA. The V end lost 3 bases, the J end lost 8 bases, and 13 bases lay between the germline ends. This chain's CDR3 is CASSLPQRGGELFF. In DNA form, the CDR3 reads TGTGCCAGCAGCTTGCCCCAGCGAGGGGGGGAGCTGTTTTTT.

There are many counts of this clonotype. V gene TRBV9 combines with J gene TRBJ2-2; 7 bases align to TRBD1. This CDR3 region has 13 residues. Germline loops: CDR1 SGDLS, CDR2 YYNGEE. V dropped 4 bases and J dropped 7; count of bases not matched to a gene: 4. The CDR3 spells CASSLGTDGELFF. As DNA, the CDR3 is TGTGCCAGCAGCCTCGGGACAGACGGGGAGCTGTTTTTT.

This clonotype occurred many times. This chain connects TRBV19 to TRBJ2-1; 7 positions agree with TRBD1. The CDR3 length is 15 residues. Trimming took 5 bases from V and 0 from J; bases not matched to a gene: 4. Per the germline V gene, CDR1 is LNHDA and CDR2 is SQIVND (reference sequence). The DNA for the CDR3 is TGTGCCAGTAGTGAGGACAGGAGCTCCTACAATGAGCAGTTCTTC. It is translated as CASSEDRSSYNEQFF.

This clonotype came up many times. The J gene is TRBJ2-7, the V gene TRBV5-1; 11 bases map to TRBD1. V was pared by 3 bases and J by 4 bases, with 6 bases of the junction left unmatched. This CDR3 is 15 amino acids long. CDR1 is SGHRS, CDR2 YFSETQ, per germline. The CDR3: CASSSRTGGGYEQYF. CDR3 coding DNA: TGCGCCAGCAGCTCACGGACAGGGGGCGGGTACGAGCAGTACTTC.

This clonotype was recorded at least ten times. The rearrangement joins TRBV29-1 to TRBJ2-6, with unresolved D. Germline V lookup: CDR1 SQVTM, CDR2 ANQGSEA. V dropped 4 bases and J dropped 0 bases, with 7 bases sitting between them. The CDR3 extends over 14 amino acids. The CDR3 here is CSVVSLSGANVLTF. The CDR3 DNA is TGCAGCGTTGTGAGTCTCTCTGGGGCCAACGTCCTGACTTTC. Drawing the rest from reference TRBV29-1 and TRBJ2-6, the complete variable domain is SAVISQKPSRDICQRGTSLTIQCQVDSQVTMMFWYRQQPGQSLTLIATANQGSEATYESGFVIDKFPISRPNLTFSTLTVSNMSPEDSSIYLCSVVSLSGANVLTFGAGSRLTVL.

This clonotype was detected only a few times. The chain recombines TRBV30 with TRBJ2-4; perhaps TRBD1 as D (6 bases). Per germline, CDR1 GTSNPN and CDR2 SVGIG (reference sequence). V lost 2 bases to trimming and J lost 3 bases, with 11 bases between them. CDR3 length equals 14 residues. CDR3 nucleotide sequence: TGTGCCTGGAGTTCCAGGGGAGACAAAAACATTCAGTACTTC. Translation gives CAWSSRGDKNIQYF. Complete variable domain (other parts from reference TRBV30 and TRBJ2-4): SQTIHQWPATLVQPVGSPLSLECTVEGTSNPNLYWYRQAAGRGLQLLFYSVGIGQISSEVPQNLSASRPQDRQFILSSKKLLLSDSGFYLCAWSSRGDKNIQYFGAGTRLSVL.

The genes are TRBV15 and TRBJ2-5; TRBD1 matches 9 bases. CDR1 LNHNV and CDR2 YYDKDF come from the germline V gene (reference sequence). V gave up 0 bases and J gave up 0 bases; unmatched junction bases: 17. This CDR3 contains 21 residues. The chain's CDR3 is CATSRDSGGRVGTGYQETQYF. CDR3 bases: TGTGCCACCAGCAGAGATTCCGGGGGAAGGGTCGGGACAGGGTACCAAGAGACCCAGTACTTC. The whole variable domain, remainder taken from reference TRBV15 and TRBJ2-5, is DAMVIQNPRYQVTQFGKPVTLSCSQTLNHNVMYWYQQKSSQAPKLLFHYYDKDFNNEADTPDNFQSRRPNTSFCFLDIRSPGLGDTAMYLCATSRDSGGRVGTGYQETQYFGPGTRLLVL.

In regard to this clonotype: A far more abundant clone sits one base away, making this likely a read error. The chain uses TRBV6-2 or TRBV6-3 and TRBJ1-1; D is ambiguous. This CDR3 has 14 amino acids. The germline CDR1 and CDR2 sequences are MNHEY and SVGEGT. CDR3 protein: CVSRTGFSNTEAFF. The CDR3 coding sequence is TGTGTCAGCAGGACGGGCTTCTCAAACACTGAAGCTTTCTTT.

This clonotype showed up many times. The CDR3 nucleotides read TGTGCCAGCAGCCAAAACTCTGGAAACACCATATATTTT. This codes for CASSQNSGNTIYF. This chain joins TRBV3-1 and TRBJ1-3, with D uncertain. CDR3 size: 13 residues. The germline gives CDR1 LGHDT, CDR2 YNNKEL (reference sequence). The ends were cut back, 2 bases at V and 0 bases at J, with 2 bases in the middle.

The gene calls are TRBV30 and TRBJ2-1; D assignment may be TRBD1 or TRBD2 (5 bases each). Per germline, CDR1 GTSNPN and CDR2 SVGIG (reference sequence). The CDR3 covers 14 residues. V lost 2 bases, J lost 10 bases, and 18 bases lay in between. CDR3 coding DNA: TGTGCCTGGAGTAGGTGGGGGACCAGAACAGAGCAGTTCTTC. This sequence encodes CAWSRWGTRTEQFF.

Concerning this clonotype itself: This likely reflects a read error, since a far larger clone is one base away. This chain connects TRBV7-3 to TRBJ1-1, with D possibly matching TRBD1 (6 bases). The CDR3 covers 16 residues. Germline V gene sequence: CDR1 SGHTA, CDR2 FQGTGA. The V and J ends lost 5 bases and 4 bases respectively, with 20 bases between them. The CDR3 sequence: CASSDTGIGSGTEAFF. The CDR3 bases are TGTGCCAGCAGCGATACAGGGATCGGAAGTGGCACTGAAGCTTTCTTT. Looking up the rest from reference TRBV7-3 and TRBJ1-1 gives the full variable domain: GAGVSQTPSNKVTEKGKYVELRCDPISGHTALYWYRQSLGQGPEFLIYFQGTGAADDSGLPNDRFFAVRPEGSVSTLKIQRTERGDSAVYLCASSDTGIGSGTEAFFGQGTRLTVV.

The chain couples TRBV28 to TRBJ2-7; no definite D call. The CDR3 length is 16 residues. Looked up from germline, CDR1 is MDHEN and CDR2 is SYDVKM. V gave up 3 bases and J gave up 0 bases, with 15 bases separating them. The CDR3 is CASSLTVSRFSYEQYF. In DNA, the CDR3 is TGTGCCAGCAGTTTGACGGTCAGCCGTTTCTCCTACGAGCAGTACTTC.

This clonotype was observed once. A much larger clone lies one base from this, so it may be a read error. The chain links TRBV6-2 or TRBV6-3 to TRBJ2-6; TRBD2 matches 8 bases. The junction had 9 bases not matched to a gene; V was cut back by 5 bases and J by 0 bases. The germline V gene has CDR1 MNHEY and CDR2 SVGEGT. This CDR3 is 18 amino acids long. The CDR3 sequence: CASSAMAGGSSGANVLTF. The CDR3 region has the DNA TGTGCCAGCAGTGCTATGGCGGGAGGTAGCTCTGGGGCCAACGTCCTGACTTTC.

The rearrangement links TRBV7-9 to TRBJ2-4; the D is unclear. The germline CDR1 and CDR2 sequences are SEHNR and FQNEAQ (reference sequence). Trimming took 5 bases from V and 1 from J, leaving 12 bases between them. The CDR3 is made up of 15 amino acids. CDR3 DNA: TGTGCCAGCAGCGACGTGGGGTTCGCCAAAAACATTCAGTACTTC. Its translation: CASSDVGFAKNIQYF.

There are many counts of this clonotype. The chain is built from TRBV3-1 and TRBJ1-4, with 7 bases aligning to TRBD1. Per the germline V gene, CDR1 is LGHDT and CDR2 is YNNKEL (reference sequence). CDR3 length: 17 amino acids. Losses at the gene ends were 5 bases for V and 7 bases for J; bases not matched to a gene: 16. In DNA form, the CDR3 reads TGTGCCAGCAGCGGATCACTGCGACAGGGCATCGGTGAAAAACTGTTTTTT. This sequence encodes CASSGSLRQGIGEKLFF.

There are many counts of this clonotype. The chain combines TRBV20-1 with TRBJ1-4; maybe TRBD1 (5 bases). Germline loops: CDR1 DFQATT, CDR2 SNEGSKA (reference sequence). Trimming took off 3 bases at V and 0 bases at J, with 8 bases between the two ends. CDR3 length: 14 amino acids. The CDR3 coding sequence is TGCAGTGCTAGCTTGACAGCAACTAATGAAAAACTGTTTTTT. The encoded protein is CSASLTATNEKLFF.